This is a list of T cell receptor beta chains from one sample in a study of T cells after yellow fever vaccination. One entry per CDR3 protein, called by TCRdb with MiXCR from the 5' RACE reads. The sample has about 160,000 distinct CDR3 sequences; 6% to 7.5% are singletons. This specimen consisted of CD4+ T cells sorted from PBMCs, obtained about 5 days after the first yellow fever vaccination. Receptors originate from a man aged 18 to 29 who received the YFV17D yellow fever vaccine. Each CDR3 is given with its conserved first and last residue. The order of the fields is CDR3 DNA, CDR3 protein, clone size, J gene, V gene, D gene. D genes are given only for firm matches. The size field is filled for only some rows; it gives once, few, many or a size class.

DNA: TGTGCCATGGGCCTAGGGGTTCAATTCTTCACAGATACGCAGTATTTT
CDR3: CAMGLGVQFFTDTQYF
size: .
J: TRBJ2-3
V: TRBV5-4
D: .

DNA: TGTGCCAGCAGCATTGAGGGGGTGCAGTACTTC
CDR3: CASSIEGVQYF
size: many
J: TRBJ2-7
V: TRBV2
D: .

DNA: TGTGCCATCCGGCGGGACACCTCCACAGATACGCAGTATTTT
CDR3: CAIRRDTSTDTQYF
size: many
J: TRBJ2-3
V: TRBV10-3
D: .

DNA: TGTGCCAGCAGTGCCCATGGGGATACGCAGTATTTT
CDR3: CASSAHGDTQYF
size: many
J: TRBJ2-3
V: TRBV12-3/TRBV12-4
D: .

DNA: TGTGCCAGCAGATCGTGGACGGCCCTACTTGATTTT
CDR3: CASRSWTALLDF
size: many
J: TRBJ1-1
V: TRBV28
D: .

DNA: TGTGCCAGCAGTACGGGACAGCATCAGCCCCAGCATTTT
CDR3: CASSTGQHQPQHF
size: .
J: TRBJ1-5
V: TRBV12-3/TRBV12-4
D: TRBD1

DNA: TGTGCCAGCAGCCCCTATGGGGGACAGGGGAGGTCACCCCTCCACTTT
CDR3: CASSPYGGQGRSPLHF
size: .
J: TRBJ1-6
V: TRBV7-2
D: TRBD1

DNA: TGTGCCAGCAGTTTGACGCAGGTTGGGGTGCGGTACTTC
CDR3: CASSLTQVGVRYF
size: many
J: TRBJ2-7
V: TRBV12-3/TRBV12-4
D: .

DNA: TGTGCCAGCAGTTTATCCCCGCACTATGGCTACACCTTC
CDR3: CASSLSPHYGYTF
size: .
J: TRBJ1-2
V: TRBV27
D: .

DNA: TGCGCCAGCAGCTCGGGTCGCTCTAATGAAAAACTGTTTTTT
CDR3: CASSSGRSNEKLFF
size: many
J: TRBJ1-4
V: TRBV5-1
D: .

DNA: TGCGCCAGCAGCTTGAGTAGTCCTGGGAGGAACACCGGGGAGCTGTTTTTT
CDR3: CASSLSSPGRNTGELFF
size: few
J: TRBJ2-2
V: TRBV5-1
D: .

DNA: TGTGCCAGCAGCCCTGGGGCGGCTAGCGGGTCTTACAATGAGCAGTTCTTC
CDR3: CASSPGAASGSYNEQFF
size: many
J: TRBJ2-1
V: TRBV9
D: TRBD2

DNA: TGTGCCAGCAGTTTATGGGCGGGGAGCTCCTACAATGAGCAGTTCTTC
CDR3: CASSLWAGSSYNEQFF
size: many
J: TRBJ2-1
V: TRBV27
D: .

DNA: TGCAGTGCTGACCGACTAGCGGGGGGGGATGAGCAGTTCTTC
CDR3: CSADRLAGGDEQFF
size: few
J: TRBJ2-1
V: TRBV20-1
D: TRBD2

DNA: TGCAGTGCCTCCCGGGAACGGGCATTTCAGTACTTC
CDR3: CSASRERAFQYF
size: many
J: TRBJ2-4
V: TRBV20-1
D: .

DNA: TGCGCCAGCAGCCAAGTCGGCCAGGGGAGAGAGCCCCAGCATTTT
CDR3: CASSQVGQGREPQHF
size: many
J: TRBJ1-5
V: TRBV4-1
D: .

DNA: TGCAGTGCTATGACGCCGAACACTGAAGCTTTCTTT
CDR3: CSAMTPNTEAFF
size: few
J: TRBJ1-1
V: TRBV20-1
D: .

DNA: TGTGCCAGCAGCTTAGGACAGGGTGAGAGTGGCTACACCTTC
CDR3: CASSLGQGESGYTF
size: few
J: TRBJ1-2
V: TRBV7-2
D: TRBD1